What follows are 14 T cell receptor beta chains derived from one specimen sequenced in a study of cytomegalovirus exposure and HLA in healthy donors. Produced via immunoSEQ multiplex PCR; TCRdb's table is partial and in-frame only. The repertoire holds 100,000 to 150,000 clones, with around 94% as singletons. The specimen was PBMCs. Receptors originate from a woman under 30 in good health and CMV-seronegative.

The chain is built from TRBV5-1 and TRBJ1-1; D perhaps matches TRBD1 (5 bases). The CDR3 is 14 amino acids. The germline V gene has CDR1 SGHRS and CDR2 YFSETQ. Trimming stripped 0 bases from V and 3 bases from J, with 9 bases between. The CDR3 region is CASSLEGQYTEAFF. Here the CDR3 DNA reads TGCGCCAGCAGCTTGGAGGGGCAGTACACTGAAGCTTTCTTT. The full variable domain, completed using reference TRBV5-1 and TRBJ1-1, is KAGVTQTPRYLIKTRGQQVTLSCSPISGHRSVSWYQQTPGQGLQFLFEYFSETQRNKGNFPGRFSGRQFSNSRSEMNVSTLELGDSALYLCASSLEGQYTEAFFGQGTRLTVV.

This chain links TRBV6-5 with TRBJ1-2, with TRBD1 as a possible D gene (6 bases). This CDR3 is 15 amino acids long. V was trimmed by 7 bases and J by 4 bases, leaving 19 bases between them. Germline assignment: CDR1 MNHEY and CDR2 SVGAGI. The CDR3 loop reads CASIPTTGSIYGYTF. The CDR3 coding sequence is TGTGCCAGCATCCCCACCACAGGGTCAATCTATGGCTACACCTTC.

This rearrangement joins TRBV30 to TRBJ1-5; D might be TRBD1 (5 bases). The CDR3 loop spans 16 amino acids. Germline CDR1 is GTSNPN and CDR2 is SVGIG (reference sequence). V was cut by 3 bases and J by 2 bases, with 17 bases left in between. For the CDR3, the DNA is TGTGCCTGGAGGGAGGGGAGATCGAGCCGCAATCAGCCCCAGCATTTT. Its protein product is CAWREGRSSRNQPQHF.

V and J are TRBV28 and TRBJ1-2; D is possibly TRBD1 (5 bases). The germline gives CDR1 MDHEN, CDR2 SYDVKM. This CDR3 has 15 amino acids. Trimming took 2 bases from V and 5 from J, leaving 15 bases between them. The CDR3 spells CASSLRVRGFYGYTF. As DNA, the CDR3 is TGTGCCAGCAGTTTACGGGTCCGGGGGTTTTATGGCTACACCTTC.

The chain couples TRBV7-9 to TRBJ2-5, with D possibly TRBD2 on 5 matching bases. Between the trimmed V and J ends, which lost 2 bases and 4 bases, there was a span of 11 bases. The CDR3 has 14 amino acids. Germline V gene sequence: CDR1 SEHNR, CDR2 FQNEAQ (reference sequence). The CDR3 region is CASSLFGGSETQYF. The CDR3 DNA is TGTGCCAGCAGCTTATTTGGAGGTTCAGAGACCCAGTACTTC.

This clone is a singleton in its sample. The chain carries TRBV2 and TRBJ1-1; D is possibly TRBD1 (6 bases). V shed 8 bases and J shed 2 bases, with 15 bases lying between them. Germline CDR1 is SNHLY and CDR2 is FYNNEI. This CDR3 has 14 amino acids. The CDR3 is CASGPWTVNTEAFF. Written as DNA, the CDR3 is TGTGCCAGCGGCCCATGGACAGTTAACACTGAAGCTTTCTTT. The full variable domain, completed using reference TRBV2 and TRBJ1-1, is EPEVTQTPSHQVTQMGQEVILRCVPISNHLYFYWYRQILGQKVEFLVSFYNNEISEKSEIFDDQFSVERPDGSNFTLKIRSTKLEDSAMYFCASGPWTVNTEAFFGQGTRLTVV.

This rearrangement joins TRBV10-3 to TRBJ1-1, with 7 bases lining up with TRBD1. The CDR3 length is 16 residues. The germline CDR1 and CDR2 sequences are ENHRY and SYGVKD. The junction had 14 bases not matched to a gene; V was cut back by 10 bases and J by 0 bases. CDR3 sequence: CATVRGRETLNTEAFF. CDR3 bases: TGTGCCACCGTTAGGGGGCGCGAGACCCTGAACACTGAAGCTTTCTTT.

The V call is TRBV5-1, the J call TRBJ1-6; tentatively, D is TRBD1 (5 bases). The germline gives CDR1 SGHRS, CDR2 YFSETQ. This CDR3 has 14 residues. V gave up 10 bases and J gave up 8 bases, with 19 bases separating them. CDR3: CASKRGQEDSPLHF. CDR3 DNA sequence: TGCGCCTCAAAAAGGGGCCAGGAAGATTCACCCCTCCACTTT. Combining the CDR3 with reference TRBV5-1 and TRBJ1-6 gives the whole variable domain KAGVTQTPRYLIKTRGQQVTLSCSPISGHRSVSWYQQTPGQGLQFLFEYFSETQRNKGNFPGRFSGRQFSNSRSEMNVSTLELGDSALYLCASKRGQEDSPLHFGNGTRLTVT.

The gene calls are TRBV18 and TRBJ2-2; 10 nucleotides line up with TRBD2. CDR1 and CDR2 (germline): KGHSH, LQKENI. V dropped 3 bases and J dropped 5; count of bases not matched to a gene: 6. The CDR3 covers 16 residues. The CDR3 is CASSPSGRPRTGELFF. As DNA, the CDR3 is TGTGCCAGCTCACCTAGCGGGAGGCCGAGGACCGGGGAGCTGTTTTTT.

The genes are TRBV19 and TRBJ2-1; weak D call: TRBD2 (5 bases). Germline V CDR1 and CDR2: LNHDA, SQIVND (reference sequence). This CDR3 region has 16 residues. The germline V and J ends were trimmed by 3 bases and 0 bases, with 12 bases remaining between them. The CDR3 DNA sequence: TGTGCCAGTAGTATGGGCGTAACTAGCTCCTACAATGAGCAGTTCTTC. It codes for CASSMGVTSSYNEQFF.

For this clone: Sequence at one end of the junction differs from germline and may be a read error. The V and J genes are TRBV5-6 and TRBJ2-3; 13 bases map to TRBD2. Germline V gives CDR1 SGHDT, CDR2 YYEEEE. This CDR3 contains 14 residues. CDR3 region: CASSPGGTSGEPSF. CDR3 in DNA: TGTGCCAGCAGCCCGGGGGGGACTAGCGGGGAACCTTCCTTT.

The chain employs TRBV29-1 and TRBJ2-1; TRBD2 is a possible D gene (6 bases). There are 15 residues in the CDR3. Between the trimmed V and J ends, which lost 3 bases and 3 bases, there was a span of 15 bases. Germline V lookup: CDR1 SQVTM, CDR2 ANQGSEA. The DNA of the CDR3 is TGCAGCGTTGACCCGAGCGGGCTCGACTACAATGAGCAGTTCTTC. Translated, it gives CSVDPSGLDYNEQFF.

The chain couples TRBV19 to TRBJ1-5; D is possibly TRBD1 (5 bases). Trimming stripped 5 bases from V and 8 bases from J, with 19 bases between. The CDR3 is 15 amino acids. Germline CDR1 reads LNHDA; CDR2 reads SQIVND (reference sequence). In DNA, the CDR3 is TGTGCCAGTAGTGCGTCCCGGGGTGGGGGGGAGCCCCAGCATTTT. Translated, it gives CASSASRGGGEPQHF.

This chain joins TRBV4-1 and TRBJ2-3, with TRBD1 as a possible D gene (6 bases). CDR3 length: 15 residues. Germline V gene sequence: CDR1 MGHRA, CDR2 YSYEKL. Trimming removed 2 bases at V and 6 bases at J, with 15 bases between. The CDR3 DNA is TGCGCCAGCAGCCAAACCCTCGTACAGGGCGATACGCAGTATTTT. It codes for CASSQTLVQGDTQYF.